This is a list of T cell receptor beta chains from one sample in a study of blood T cell repertoires in COVID-19. Assay: immunoSEQ multiplex PCR; the TCRdb copy retains only in-frame clones and omits some. The sample includes about 64,000 clones, approximately 82% of them seen just once. The sample was peripheral blood. The receptors here all came from an elderly man with acute or convalescent COVID-19. Both conserved end residues are part of each CDR3. A D gene is named only where the DNA matches it firmly. Clone sizes are given selectively: once, few, many, or a class where the clone is expanded.

clone size: NA; J gene: TRBJ2-7; D gene: TRBD2; V gene: TRBV30; CDR3 protein: CAWARGGYEQYF; CDR3 DNA: TGTGCCTGGGCACGGGGGGGGTACGAGCAGTACTTC
clone size: NA; J gene: TRBJ1-6; D gene: NA; V gene: TRBV18; CDR3 protein: CASSPAETGLFSPLHF; CDR3 DNA: TGTGCCAGCTCACCAGCGGAGACAGGCTTATTTTCACCCCTCCACTTT
clone size: NA; J gene: TRBJ1-1; D gene: TRBD1; V gene: TRBV5-1; CDR3 protein: CASSSGQARTEAFF; CDR3 DNA: TGCGCCAGCAGCTCAGGACAGGCGCGTACTGAAGCTTTCTTT
clone size: NA; J gene: TRBJ2-2; D gene: NA; V gene: TRBV27; CDR3 protein: CASGPMNAGELFF; CDR3 DNA: TGTGCCAGCGGGCCGATGAATGCCGGGGAGCTGTTTTTT
clone size: NA; J gene: TRBJ1-1; D gene: TRBD1; V gene: TRBV27; CDR3 protein: CASRTGGRPEAFF; CDR3 DNA: TGTGCCAGCAGGACAGGGGGCCGACCTGAAGCTTTCTTT
clone size: NA; J gene: TRBJ1-1; D gene: NA; V gene: TRBV9; CDR3 protein: CASSAQARNTEAFF; CDR3 DNA: TGTGCCAGCAGCGCACAGGCGCGGAACACTGAAGCTTTCTTT
clone size: NA; J gene: TRBJ2-5; D gene: NA; V gene: TRBV4-1; CDR3 protein: CASSQDPPGTQYF; CDR3 DNA: TGCGCCAGCAGCCAAGACCCCCCCGGGACCCAGTACTTC
clone size: NA; J gene: TRBJ2-7; D gene: TRBD1; V gene: TRBV5-1; CDR3 protein: CASSLEGTGKEQYF; CDR3 DNA: TGCGCCAGCAGCTTGGAAGGGACAGGGAAAGAGCAGTACTTC
clone size: once; J gene: TRBJ1-5; D gene: NA; V gene: TRBV11-2; CDR3 protein: CASSLDGGLPQHF; CDR3 DNA: TGTGCCAGCAGCTTAGATGGCGGGTTACCCCAGCATTTT
clone size: NA; J gene: TRBJ2-2; D gene: NA; V gene: TRBV27; CDR3 protein: CATGGATFTGELFF; CDR3 DNA: TGTGCCACCGGCGGAGCGACGTTCACCGGGGAGCTGTTTTTT
clone size: NA; J gene: TRBJ2-1; D gene: TRBD2; V gene: TRBV3-1/TRBV3-2; CDR3 protein: CASRIAGEDNEQFF; CDR3 DNA: TGTGCCAGCAGAATAGCGGGAGAGGACAATGAGCAGTTCTTC
clone size: NA; J gene: TRBJ1-6; D gene: NA; V gene: TRBV5-1; CDR3 protein: CASSLDSDNSPLHF; CDR3 DNA: TGCGCCAGCAGCCTCGACAGCGATAATTCACCCCTCCACTTT
clone size: NA; J gene: TRBJ1-1; D gene: TRBD1; V gene: TRBV19; CDR3 protein: CASSWGQLNTEAFF; CDR3 DNA: TGTGCCAGTAGTTGGGGACAGCTGAACACTGAAGCTTTCTTT
clone size: NA; J gene: TRBJ2-3; D gene: TRBD2; V gene: TRBV5-4; CDR3 protein: CASSSGGIHSDTQYF; CDR3 DNA: TGTGCCAGCAGCTCCGGGGGGATCCACTCAGATACGCAGTATTTT
clone size: NA; J gene: TRBJ2-2; D gene: NA; V gene: TRBV29-1; CDR3 protein: CSVVLQGRRITGELFF; CDR3 DNA: TGCAGCGTTGTCCTCCAGGGCCGGCGCATCACCGGGGAGCTGTTTTTT
clone size: NA; J gene: TRBJ2-7; D gene: TRBD2; V gene: TRBV12-3/TRBV12-4; CDR3 protein: CASRLAGTYEQYF; CDR3 DNA: TGTGCCAGCAGACTAGCGGGGACCTACGAGCAGTACTTC
clone size: NA; J gene: TRBJ2-1; D gene: TRBD2; V gene: TRBV27; CDR3 protein: CASSWEGRVGEQFF; CDR3 DNA: TGTGCCAGCAGTTGGGAGGGGCGCGTGGGTGAGCAGTTCTTC
clone size: NA; J gene: TRBJ2-5; D gene: TRBD1; V gene: TRBV28; CDR3 protein: CASGRIKGQGEETQYF; CDR3 DNA: TGTGCCAGCGGAAGAATAAAGGGACAGGGGGAAGAGACCCAGTACTTC
clone size: once; J gene: TRBJ1-1; D gene: NA; V gene: TRBV30; CDR3 protein: CAWSVSVNTEAFF; CDR3 DNA: TGTGCCTGGAGTGTATCCGTGAACACTGAAGCTTTCTTT
clone size: NA; J gene: TRBJ2-3; D gene: NA; V gene: TRBV19; CDR3 protein: CASSPAGDTQYF; CDR3 DNA: TGTGCCAGTTCCCCGGCGGGAGATACGCAGTATTTT
clone size: NA; J gene: TRBJ1-2; D gene: NA; V gene: TRBV11-2; CDR3 protein: CASSFGVGGLSYGYTF; CDR3 DNA: TGTGCCAGCAGCTTTGGGGTCGGGGGGCTAAGCTATGGCTACACCTTC
clone size: NA; J gene: TRBJ2-3; D gene: NA; V gene: TRBV7-3; CDR3 protein: CASSLGLGGISTDTQYF; CDR3 DNA: TGTGCCAGCAGCTTAGGGCTGGGCGGGATTAGCACAGATACGCAGTATTTT
clone size: NA; J gene: TRBJ2-7; D gene: NA; V gene: TRBV5-1; CDR3 protein: CASFEGAASYEQYF; CDR3 DNA: TGCGCCAGCTTCGAAGGGGCGGCGTCCTACGAGCAGTACTTC
clone size: NA; J gene: TRBJ2-3; D gene: NA; V gene: TRBV5-8; CDR3 protein: CASSLGSSTDTQYF; CDR3 DNA: TGTGCCAGCAGCTTGGGGAGCAGCACAGATACGCAGTATTTT
clone size: medium-sized; J gene: TRBJ1-6; D gene: NA; V gene: TRBV4-1; CDR3 protein: CASSQAPSAAGSPLHF; CDR3 DNA: TGCGCCAGCAGCCAAGCCCCATCGGCGGCTGGTTCACCCCTCCACTTT
clone size: NA; J gene: TRBJ2-7; D gene: NA; V gene: TRBV7-9; CDR3 protein: CASSQSSTGEQYF; CDR3 DNA: TGTGCCAGCAGCCAATCTTCCACTGGTGAGCAGTACTTC
clone size: NA; J gene: TRBJ2-5; D gene: NA; V gene: TRBV24-1; CDR3 protein: CATSDSSGVGETQYF; CDR3 DNA: TGTGCCACCAGTGATTCCTCGGGGGTGGGGGAGACCCAGTACTTC
clone size: NA; J gene: TRBJ2-7; D gene: TRBD2; V gene: TRBV3-1/TRBV3-2; CDR3 protein: CASSPQFGRAGNFYEQYF; CDR3 DNA: TGTGCCAGCAGCCCCCAATTTGGTCGAGCGGGGAACTTCTACGAGCAGTACTTC
clone size: NA; J gene: TRBJ1-4; D gene: NA; V gene: TRBV30; CDR3 protein: CAWTVPPNEKLFF; CDR3 DNA: TGTGCCTGGACGGTCCCGCCTAATGAAAAACTGTTTTTT
clone size: NA; J gene: TRBJ2-1; D gene: TRBD2; V gene: TRBV19; CDR3 protein: CATRTSGGTYNEQFF; CDR3 DNA: TGTGCCACGAGGACTAGCGGGGGGACCTACAATGAGCAGTTCTTC